These 32 T cell receptor beta chains were all obtained from the same sample, sequenced in a study of T cells in Graves' hyperthyroidism and ophthalmopathy. The source material, RNA transcripts, was used to amplify TCR beta CDR3 regions. The HTBI primer set drove a first-round RT-PCR of the TCR CDR3. In TCRdb, the multiplex PCR reads were re-called with MiXCR into one record per CDR3 protein. The data contain 450,000 to 700,000 distinct CDR3 sequences, 40% to 55% of them seen just once; the ten biggest clones take up more than 7%. Input material: peripheral blood or thyroid tissue (not recorded which). The receptors originated from a woman aged 18-29 years with Graves' hyperthyroidism.

The chain uses TRBV7-8 and TRBJ2-2, with D hard to call. The CDR3 totals 13 residues. The germline V gene has CDR1 SGHVS and CDR2 FQNEAQ. Trimming took off 3 bases at V and 7 bases at J, with 9 bases between the two ends. The CDR3 protein is CASSFYPSGELFF. The CDR3 DNA reads TGTGCCAGCAGCTTTTACCCTAGCGGGGAGCTGTTTTTT.

This clonotype was seen repeatedly, ten times or more. The chain links TRBV7-6 to TRBJ2-2, with D possibly being TRBD2 (5 bases). The ends were cut back, 4 bases at V and 2 bases at J, with 11 bases in the middle. The germline CDR1 and CDR2 sequences are SGHVS and FNYEAQ. The CDR3 extends over 15 amino acids. The CDR3 protein is CASSSLGENTGELFF. CDR3 nucleotide sequence: TGTGCCAGCAGCTCATTGGGAGAAAACACCGGGGAGCTGTTTTTT.

The chain links TRBV29-1 to TRBJ1-1; TRBD1 agrees at 7 bases. V lost 3 bases to trimming and J lost 7 bases; unmatched junction nucleotides: 8. The length of the CDR3 is 13 residues. The germline CDR1 and CDR2 sequences are SQVTM and ANQGSEA. The CDR3 nucleotides are TGCAGCGTTGATGGGGCAGGGGGGCGTGAAGCTTTCTTT. Translated, it gives CSVDGAGGREAFF. Supplemented by reference TRBV29-1 and TRBJ1-1, the full variable domain reads SAVISQKPSRDICQRGTSLTIQCQVDSQVTMMFWYRQQPGQSLTLIATANQGSEATYESGFVIDKFPISRPNLTFSTLTVSNMSPEDSSIYLCSVDGAGGREAFFGQGTRLTVV.

In this sample, this clonotype turned up many times. This chain links TRBV2 with TRBJ1-2; a weak D match, TRBD1 (5 bases). V was shortened by 8 bases and J by 4 bases, with 17 bases between the two germline ends. The CDR3 totals 14 residues. Germline CDR1 and CDR2: SNHLY and FYNNEI. CDR3 region: CASAADSHLYGYTF. The CDR3 DNA sequence: TGTGCCAGCGCAGCCGACAGCCACCTCTATGGCTACACCTTC.

This clonotype has a single count. This CDR3 is CAISEAFRREGSSYNEQFF. In DNA, the CDR3 is TGTGCCATCAGTGAGGCCTTTCGGCGGGAGGGCAGCTCCTACAATGAGCAGTTCTTC. This chain uses TRBV10-3 with TRBJ2-1; 9 nucleotides match TRBD2. The junction had 11 bases not matched to a gene; V was cut back by 2 bases and J by 0 bases. This CDR3 has 19 amino acids. Germline V CDR1 and CDR2: ENHRY, SYGVKD.

The chain couples TRBV15 to TRBJ2-3; D may be TRBD2 (6 bases). Germline V lookup: CDR1 LNHNV, CDR2 YYDKDF (reference sequence). Trimming shortened V by 4 bases and J by 1 base, and 12 bases separated the two germline ends. This CDR3 is 15 amino acids long. CDR3 loop: CATSTRERGTDTQYF. CDR3 nucleotides: TGTGCCACCAGCACCCGGGAGAGGGGCACAGATACGCAGTATTTT. The variable domain in full, with the rest retrieved from reference TRBV15 and TRBJ2-3, is DAMVIQNPRYQVTQFGKPVTLSCSQTLNHNVMYWYQQKSSQAPKLLFHYYDKDFNNEADTPDNFQSRRPNTSFCFLDIRSPGLGDTAMYLCATSTRERGTDTQYFGPGTRLTVL.

This clonotype has only a few counts. The chain has TRBV20-1 and TRBJ2-7; D gene ambiguous. The closer fit of TRBJ2-1 to the DNA end suggests the J call may be wrong. Germline V CDR1 and CDR2: DFQATT, SNEGSKA (reference sequence). The CDR3 length is 15 residues. CDR3 amino acids: CSARDRDLAHNEQFF. The CDR3 DNA sequence: TGCAGTGCTAGAGATAGAGATTTGGCCCACAATGAGCAGTTCTTC.

This clonotype was seen repeatedly, ten times or more. The chain links TRBV7-9 to TRBJ2-7; no definite D call. Germline CDR1 and CDR2: SEHNR and FQNEAQ (reference sequence). Trimming took 5 bases from V and 6 from J, leaving 11 bases between them. CDR3 length equals 12 residues. The CDR3 spells CASSQKDTEQYF. CDR3 DNA: TGTGCCAGCAGCCAAAAAGACACCGAGCAGTACTTC.

The sample holds many counts of this clonotype. This sequence joins TRBV15 and TRBJ2-7; D unresolved. Between the trimmed V and J ends, which lost 1 base and 0 bases, there was a span of 10 bases. CDR3 length: 15 residues. Germline CDR1 LNHNV, CDR2 YYDKDF (reference sequence). The CDR3: CATSRGDSSSYEQYF. The CDR3 coding sequence is TGTGCCACCAGCAGAGGTGACTCGAGCTCCTACGAGCAGTACTTC.

This clonotype was counted many times. The genes are TRBV12-3 or TRBV12-4 and TRBJ2-7; D is undetermined. The ends were cut back, 5 bases at V and 5 bases at J, with 13 bases in the middle. This CDR3 comprises 13 residues. CDR3 protein: CASSAGIFHEQYF. The CDR3 nucleotides read TGTGCCAGCAGTGCAGGAATCTTCCACGAGCAGTACTTC.

To note about this clonotype: A much more abundant neighbour one base away suggests this may be a read error. The chain joins TRBV7-2 to TRBJ2-3; D gene uncertain. In germline, CDR1 is SGHTA, CDR2 FQGNSA. The CDR3 consists of 13 residues. The CDR3 protein is CVSTRSSTDTQYF. CDR3 coding DNA: TGTGTTAGCACGCGGTCCAGCACAGATACGCAGTATTTT.

This clonotype appeared many times. V is TRBV19 and J is TRBJ1-1; D may be TRBD1 (6 bases). V lost 10 bases to trimming and J lost 6 bases, with 18 bases between them. Germline lookup yields CDR1 LNHDA and CDR2 SQIVND (reference sequence). The CDR3 sequence is 13 residues long. The CDR3 DNA follows: TGTGCCATCAGTGGGGGCGGTTTTTCTGAAGCTTTCTTT. Amino acid sequence: CAISGGGFSEAFF.

This clonotype has only one observation. The gene calls are TRBV6-5 and TRBJ1-2; no reliable D call. Trimming pared 4 bases from V and 3 bases from J, leaving 9 bases between. Germline V lookup: CDR1 MNHEY, CDR2 SVGAGI. This CDR3 has 13 amino acids. The CDR3 sequence: CASSSQRDYGYTF. The CDR3, as DNA: TGTGCCAGCAGTTCCCAAAGGGACTATGGCTACACCTTC.

This clonotype was counted at least ten times. The chain combines TRBV4-3 with TRBJ1-5; D remains unclear. In germline, CDR1 is LGHNA, CDR2 YSLEER. The CDR3 has 14 residues. V was trimmed by 0 bases and J by 3 bases, leaving 6 bases between them. Here the CDR3 DNA reads TGCGCCAGCAGCCAAGATAGGTTCAATCAGCCCCAGCATTTT. Protein sequence: CASSQDRFNQPQHF.

The chain couples TRBV12-3 or TRBV12-4 to TRBJ1-1; the D is unclear. Trimming left V 4 bases short and J 8 bases short, with 5 bases between. This CDR3 contains 10 residues. The CDR3 reads CASSSQEAFF. The DNA for the CDR3 is TGTGCCAGCAGTTCCCAGGAAGCTTTCTTT.

The rearrangement joins TRBV4-3 to TRBJ1-5; D gene uncertain. Germline V gives CDR1 LGHNA, CDR2 YSLEER. V gave up 1 base and J gave up 2 bases, with 12 bases separating them. CDR3 length equals 16 residues. Here the CDR3 DNA reads TGCGCCAGCAGCCAAGGAGTCCAGTCGGGCAATCAGCCCCAGCATTTT. Translating it yields CASSQGVQSGNQPQHF.

J is TRBJ2-7 and V is TRBV2, with 14 bases identical to TRBD2. The J call is doubtful: the DNA matches TRBJ2-5 better. The CDR3 consists of 17 residues. Germline lookup yields CDR1 SNHLY and CDR2 FYNNEI. In DNA, the CDR3 is TGTGCCAGCAGGCCTTGGGGACTAGCGGGAGCGGAGGAGACCCAGTACTTC. This sequence encodes CASRPWGLAGAEETQYF.

The V gene is TRBV2, the J gene TRBJ1-4, with D possibly TRBD1 on 6 matching bases. The length of the CDR3 is 14 residues. The germline V gene encodes CDR1 SNHLY and CDR2 FYNNEI. The V and J ends lost 7 bases and 5 bases respectively, with 14 bases between them. CDR3 region: CASNPGTRNEKLFF. The CDR3 bases are TGTGCCAGCAACCCCGGGACAAGGAATGAAAAACTGTTTTTT. Supplemented by reference TRBV2 and TRBJ1-4, the full variable domain reads EPEVTQTPSHQVTQMGQEVILRCVPISNHLYFYWYRQILGQKVEFLVSFYNNEISEKSEIFDDQFSVERPDGSNFTLKIRSTKLEDSAMYFCASNPGTRNEKLFFGSGTQLSVL.

This clonotype was counted many times. This CDR3 is CASSYTSGIQETQYF. CDR3 nucleotides: TGTGCCAGCAGTTACACTAGCGGGATACAAGAGACCCAGTACTTC. This sequence joins TRBV6-5 and TRBJ2-5, with 10 bases fitting TRBD2. J gave up 2 bases and V 2 bases, and 2 bases lay outside the gene matches. CDR1 is MNHEY, CDR2 SVGAGI, per germline. This CDR3 region has 15 residues.

V gene TRBV5-1 combines with J gene TRBJ2-5; 7 bases align to TRBD2. Germline trimming cut 7 bases from V and 7 bases from J; bases unmatched to any gene: 13. The CDR3 consists of 14 residues. The germline CDR1 and CDR2 sequences are SGHRS and YFSETQ. CDR3 region: CASHGGAGQVTQYF. The DNA for the CDR3 is TGCGCCAGCCACGGAGGAGCGGGGCAGGTGACCCAGTACTTC.

There are many counts of this clonotype. This chain joins TRBV13 and TRBJ2-5; D uncertain. Germline V gene data show CDR1 as PRHDT and CDR2 as FYEKMQ (reference sequence). V was pared by 5 bases and J by 1 base, with 14 bases between. The CDR3 has 15 residues. The CDR3 DNA follows: TGTGCCAGCAGCGGATTAGCAGTACTCCAAGAGACCCAGTACTTC. It encodes CASSGLAVLQETQYF.

The rearrangement links TRBV24-1 to TRBJ2-5; D is undetermined. In germline, CDR1 is KGHDR, CDR2 SFDVKD. The V end lost 5 bases, the J end lost 7 bases, and 4 bases lay between the germline ends. The CDR3 length is 10 residues. The CDR3 DNA follows: TGTGCCACCAGTGTGGGGACCCAGTACTTC. Translating gives CATSVGTQYF.

This clonotype was counted at least ten times. The chain uses TRBV4-1 and TRBJ1-2; 8 nucleotides agree with TRBD1. Unmatched junction bases numbered 9, after V lost 3 bases and J lost 0 bases. The CDR3 covers 17 residues. Germline CDR1 is MGHRA and CDR2 is YSYEKL. The CDR3 coding sequence is TGCGCCAGCAGCCATCCGGGACAGGAGAGACCTAACTATGGCTACACCTTC. Translated, it gives CASSHPGQERPNYGYTF.

V and J are TRBV20-1 and TRBJ1-1; 9 nucleotides agree with TRBD1. The CDR3 has 16 residues. Germline V CDR1 and CDR2: DFQATT, SNEGSKA (reference sequence). V lost 5 bases to trimming and J lost 0 bases; unmatched junction nucleotides: 10. CDR3: CSAPETGGALNTEAFF. The DNA of the CDR3 is TGCAGTGCTCCGGAGACAGGGGGTGCCCTGAACACTGAAGCTTTCTTT.

V gene TRBV7-9 combines with J gene TRBJ1-2, with 7 nucleotides matching TRBD1. Germline V CDR1 and CDR2: SEHNR, FQNEAQ (reference sequence). The CDR3 contains 13 residues. The V gene end was trimmed by 8 bases and the J gene end by 5 bases; junction bases not matched to a gene: 8. CDR3 coding DNA: TGTGCCAGCGGGATTTCAGGGGGGTATGGCTACACCTTC. Residues: CASGISGGYGYTF.

About this clonotype itself: A much bigger clone sits one base away, suggesting this may be a read error. This chain uses TRBV2 with TRBJ1-2; no clear D gene. The germline gives CDR1 SNHLY, CDR2 FYNNEI. CDR3 size: 12 residues. Deletions cut 6 bases from V and 4 bases from J, with 9 bases between. The CDR3 protein is CASSVSSYGYTF. CDR3 bases: TGTGCCAGCAGCGTCTCCAGCTATGGCTACACCTTC.

The CDR3 loop reads CATSEGTGIGNTIYF. As DNA, the CDR3 is TGTGCCACCAGTGAGGGCACAGGTATTGGAAACACCATATATTTT. The chain links TRBV24-1 to TRBJ1-3; a possible D gene is TRBD1 (5 bases). Trimming took off 4 bases at V and 3 bases at J, with 12 bases between the two ends. The CDR3 covers 15 residues. CDR1 is KGHDR, CDR2 SFDVKD, per germline.

The chain recombines TRBV20-1 with TRBJ2-7, with 7 bases lining up with TRBD1. This CDR3 has 13 amino acids. The junction had 6 bases not matched to a gene; V was cut back by 4 bases and J by 3 bases. The germline gives CDR1 DFQATT, CDR2 SNEGSKA (reference sequence). This CDR3 reads CSATTGTDYEQYF. CDR3 bases: TGCAGTGCTACTACCGGGACAGACTACGAGCAGTACTTC.

The chain carries TRBV7-2 and TRBJ2-2, with D tentatively TRBD1 or TRBD2 (5 bases each). The ends were cut back, 4 bases at V and 3 bases at J, with 18 bases in the middle. This CDR3 is 17 amino acids long. CDR1 and CDR2 (germline): SGHTA, FQGNSA. For the CDR3, the DNA is TGTGCCAGCAGCTGGGGGTGGTCGTGGGGCTACACCGGGGAGCTGTTTTTT. This translates into CASSWGWSWGYTGELFF.

The chain employs TRBV13 and TRBJ1-1; D might be TRBD1 (5 bases). Germline V gene data show CDR1 as PRHDT and CDR2 as FYEKMQ (reference sequence). V was trimmed by 4 bases and J by 5 bases, leaving 20 bases between them. The CDR3 contains 16 residues. The CDR3 here is CASSSREQVGGTEAFF. The CDR3 DNA reads as TGTGCCAGCAGCTCAAGAGAACAGGTGGGTGGGACTGAAGCTTTCTTT.

This clonotype has a count of ten or more. The gene calls are TRBV11-2 and TRBJ1-1, with TRBD1 identical over 7 bases. The CDR3 is made up of 16 amino acids. Trimming took 0 bases from V and 1 from J; bases not matched to a gene: 5. Germline V CDR1 and CDR2: SGHAT, FQNNGV. The CDR3 nucleotides read TGTGCCAGCAGCTTAGATGGGACAGCGAGGAACACTGAAGCTTTCTTT. This codes for CASSLDGTARNTEAFF.

The J gene is TRBJ2-5, the V gene TRBV20-1; 14 positions match TRBD2. V was pared by 5 bases and J by 11 bases, with 13 bases of the junction left unmatched. The CDR3 consists of 15 residues. The V gene's germline CDR1 is DFQATT and CDR2 SNEGSKA (reference sequence). In DNA form, the CDR3 reads TGCAGTGCTCCGGGGACTAGCGGGAGCGCTAAGGAGCAGTACTTC. It encodes CSAPGTSGSAKEQYF.